These T cell receptor beta chains were read from a single sample in a study of CD8 T cells in Susac syndrome. MiXCR, run by TCRdb on the immunoSEQ multiplex PCR reads, gives a single entry per CDR3 protein. The sample comprises just over 300,000 distinct CDR3 sequences, around 92% of which are singletons, and approximately 0.065% rests with the top ten. Material for sequencing was CD4+ T cells from PBMCs. Receptors were obtained from a human donor with multiple sclerosis. Each CDR3 is given with its conserved first and last residue. The D gene is left open where the match is weak. The size of a clone is reported for some rows only, either as once, few or many, or as a class for expanded clones.

j_call clone_size d_call v_call cdr3_aa cdr3_nt
TRBJ2-2 . TRBD1 TRBV19 CASSIGQGNTGELFF TGTGCCAGTAGTATCGGACAGGGCAACACCGGGGAGCTGTTTTTT
TRBJ2-5 once . TRBV29-1 CSVREDILETQYF TGCAGCGTTAGGGAGGACATTTTAGAGACCCAGTACTTC
TRBJ1-3 . . TRBV21-1 CASSNGGDQYF TGTGCCAGCAGCAACGGAGGGGACCAATATTTT
TRBJ2-1 . . TRBV12-3/TRBV12-4 CASSLHGRRANEQFF TGTGCCAGCAGTTTACACGGGAGAAGGGCAAATGAGCAGTTCTTC
TRBJ2-7 . . TRBV9 CASSVRRVDRRAYEQYF TGTGCCAGCAGCGTAAGAAGGGTCGACAGACGGGCCTACGAGCAGTACTTC
TRBJ2-1 . . TRBV3-1 CASSQDPWGSAYNEQFF TGTGCCAGCAGCCAAGATCCCTGGGGGAGTGCCTACAATGAGCAGTTCTTC
TRBJ2-4 . TRBD1 TRBV6-2/TRBV6-3 CASGTAPNIQYF TGTGCCAGCGGGACAGCTCCAAACATTCAGTACTTC
TRBJ2-7 . . TRBV30 CAWSEQGGSGYEQYF TGTGCCTGGAGTGAGCAGGGAGGTTCCGGTTACGAGCAGTACTTC
TRBJ2-1 . . TRBV21-1 CASSTSDRGCNEQFF TGTGCCAGCAGCACCTCGGACAGGGGATGCAATGAGCAGTTCTTC
TRBJ1-1 . . TRBV7-8 CASSWGPFTEAFF TGTGCCAGCAGCTGGGGACCGTTCACTGAAGCTTTCTTT
TRBJ1-5 once . TRBV7-8 CASSLANYQPQHF TGTGCCAGCAGCTTAGCGAACTATCAGCCCCAGCATTTT
TRBJ2-3 . TRBD2 TRBV12-3/TRBV12-4 CASTRTGTRDEDTQYF TGTGCCAGCACCCGAACCGGGACTAGAGACGAGGATACGCAGTATTTT
TRBJ1-2 . TRBD1 TRBV27 CATRTGFYGYTF TGTGCCACCAGGACAGGATTTTATGGCTACACCTTC
TRBJ1-6 . . TRBV19 CASSTERQEANSPLHF TGTGCCAGTAGTACCGAAAGACAGGAAGCCAATTCACCCCTCCACTTT
TRBJ1-6 . TRBD1 TRBV27 CASSSLRRDRLPYNSPLHF TGTGCCAGCAGTTCGCTCCGTAGGGACAGGCTTCCCTATAATTCACCCCTCCACTTT
TRBJ2-5 . . TRBV7-7 CASSYGGGETQYF TGTGCTAGCAGCTACGGAGGGGGAGAGACCCAGTACTTC
TRBJ2-1 . . TRBV10-3 CAISERNSGNEQFF TGTGCCATCAGTGAGCGGAATTCGGGGAATGAGCAGTTCTTC
TRBJ1-1 . . TRBV12-3/TRBV12-4 CASMLSGGSSEAFF TGTGCCAGCATGTTAAGCGGGGGCAGCTCTGAAGCTTTCTTT
TRBJ2-3 . TRBD2 TRBV29-1 CSVGLAATDTQYF TGCAGCGTTGGACTAGCGGCAACAGATACGCAGTATTTT
TRBJ1-1 once TRBD1 TRBV29-1 CSVMGQAHTEAFF TGCAGCGTTATGGGACAGGCGCACACTGAAGCTTTCTTT
TRBJ1-1 . . TRBV6-6 CASLPGRRNTEAFF TGTGCCAGCTTGCCGGGACGGAGGAACACTGAAGCTTTCTTT
TRBJ1-1 . . TRBV5-1 CASSSFGGTSNTEAFF TGCGCCAGCAGCTCCTTCGGCGGTACCTCTAACACTGAAGCTTTCTTT
TRBJ2-1 . TRBD2 TRBV2 CASIGGGYNEQFF TGTGCCAGCATTGGCGGGGGTTACAATGAGCAGTTCTTC
TRBJ2-2 . . TRBV4-1 CASSQGRVANTGELFF TGCGCCAGCAGCCAAGGCCGAGTTGCTAACACCGGGGAGCTGTTTTTT
TRBJ1-2 . . TRBV24-1 CATSDGQGDYGYTF TGTGCCACCAGTGATGGTCAGGGTGACTATGGCTACACCTTC
TRBJ2-1 . TRBD2 TRBV5-1 CASSPPVAGAYNEQFF TGCGCCAGCAGCCCCCCGGTAGCGGGGGCTTACAATGAGCAGTTCTTC
TRBJ2-5 . . TRBV19 CASAMEPGETQYF TGTGCCAGTGCGATGGAGCCTGGAGAGACCCAGTACTTC
TRBJ1-4 . . TRBV5-1 CASSLGPPEKLFF TGCGCCAGCAGCTTGGGGCCGCCGGAAAAACTGTTTTTT
TRBJ1-5 . TRBD1 TRBV15 CATSPSRDRTRNQPQHF TGTGCCACCAGCCCGTCCCGGGACAGGACCAGAAATCAGCCCCAGCATTTT
TRBJ1-4 . . TRBV9 CASSAGTNFRANEKLFF TGTGCCAGCAGCGCGGGAACGAATTTCCGGGCTAATGAAAAACTGTTTTTT
TRBJ2-3 . . TRBV7-3 CASSISTPGTDTQYF TGTGCCAGCAGTATTTCTACCCCAGGCACAGATACGCAGTATTTT
TRBJ1-2 . . TRBV5-6 CASSLRILEGYTF TGTGCCAGCAGCCTGAGGATCCTCGAAGGCTACACCTTC
TRBJ2-1 . TRBD1 TRBV6-1 CASFTGTGRVNEQFF TGTGCCAGCTTCACCGGGACAGGGAGGGTAAATGAGCAGTTCTTC
TRBJ2-7 . . TRBV19 CASSMRTGSSYEQYF TGTGCCAGTAGTATGAGGACGGGAAGCTCCTACGAGCAGTACTTC
TRBJ1-1 . TRBD1 TRBV12-3/TRBV12-4 CASTPRDSNTEAFF TGTGCCAGCACTCCTCGGGACAGCAACACTGAAGCTTTCTTT
TRBJ2-5 . . TRBV20-1 CSAREPGRETQYF TGCAGTGCTAGGGAGCCGGGAAGGGAGACCCAGTACTTC
TRBJ2-7 . TRBD2 TRBV7-9 CASSPQSSGSLEQYF TGTGCCAGCAGCCCACAATCGAGCGGGAGCCTCGAGCAGTACTTC
TRBJ2-7 . . TRBV12-3/TRBV12-4 CASSSHGTRYEQYF TGTGCCAGCAGTTCACACGGGACACGATACGAGCAGTACTTC
TRBJ1-1 . TRBD1 TRBV7-3 CASSSQGALGEAFF TGTGCCAGCAGCTCACAGGGGGCTCTCGGTGAAGCTTTCTTT
TRBJ1-5 few TRBD1 TRBV27 CASSPNRRDSHQPQHF TGTGCCAGCAGTCCCAACCGCCGGGACAGCCATCAGCCCCAGCATTTT
TRBJ1-1 . TRBD1 TRBV19 CASSRQGPTQNTEAFF TGTGCCAGTTCCCGACAGGGGCCTACCCAGAACACTGAAGCTTTCTTT
TRBJ2-1 . . TRBV3-1 CASSRSGVNEQFF TGTGCCAGCAGCCGATCGGGGGTCAATGAGCAGTTCTTC
TRBJ2-4 . TRBD2 TRBV7-3 CASSPSGNQNIQYF TGTGCCAGCAGCCCCAGCGGGAACCAAAACATTCAGTACTTC
TRBJ1-1 . . TRBV5-4 CASSAQQGPMNTEAFF TGTGCCAGCAGCGCCCAACAGGGACCCATGAACACTGAAGCTTTCTTT
TRBJ2-7 . . TRBV18 CASSPLRENEQYF TGTGCCAGCTCGCCCCTCCGGGAGAACGAGCAGTACTTC
TRBJ2-2 . . TRBV7-2 CASSTFRQIKNTGELFF TGTGCCAGCAGCACCTTTCGCCAGATCAAGAACACCGGGGAGCTGTTTTTT
TRBJ2-1 . TRBD1 TRBV12-3/TRBV12-4 CASSQGAARGEQFF TGTGCCAGCAGCCAGGGGGCCGCCCGGGGTGAGCAGTTCTTC
TRBJ1-1 . . TRBV19 CASMSTSKTEAFF TGTGCCAGTATGTCCACCTCTAAAACTGAAGCTTTCTTT
TRBJ2-2 . . TRBV5-1 CASEKEGRDTGELFF TGCGCCAGCGAGAAGGAGGGGCGGGACACCGGGGAGCTGTTTTTT
TRBJ2-4 . TRBD1 TRBV29-1 CSVEEGQGNIQYF TGCAGCGTTGAAGAGGGACAGGGGAACATTCAGTACTTC
TRBJ1-1 . . TRBV5-8 CASKTNLNTEAFF TGTGCCAGCAAGACGAACCTTAACACTGAAGCTTTCTTT
TRBJ2-5 . TRBD2 TRBV4-1 CASSQPETSGRRPGKTQYF TGCGCCAGCAGCCAACCCGAGACTAGCGGGAGACGTCCGGGGAAGACCCAGTACTTC
TRBJ2-7 . . TRBV20-1 CSARPGGASYEQYF TGCAGTGCTAGACCGGGCGGGGCCTCCTACGAGCAGTACTTC
TRBJ1-5 . . TRBV7-8 CASSSGSYQPQHF TGTGCCAGCAGCTCAGGCTCCTATCAGCCCCAGCATTTT
TRBJ2-3 few . TRBV7-7 CASSLNRGTDTQYF TGTGCTAGCAGCTTGAATCGGGGCACAGATACGCAGTATTTT